This T cell receptor beta chain was sequenced in a study of vaccination effects on CD4 cells after COVID-19. Antigen-specific CD4+ T cells were expanded with viral peptide pools in the ViraFEST assay before sequencing. Once cultured for approximately ten days, the cells underwent separation to obtain CD4+ T cells. Every participant took two doses of the BNT162b2 or mRNA-1273 vaccine. After 1.5 million to 2 million PBMC were placed in each well, they were cultured with around 10 IU/ml IL-2 and roughly 10 ug/ml peptides. Remarks on this clone: The antigen is unknown.

Study results and limitations: Late in the post-vaccination period, infection-induced and vaccine-induced clones underwent marked clonal contraction. Relatively few convalescent patients took part in the study, which had no early post-infection timepoints. From healthy vaccinees, only 1 of 255 vaccine-induced clones also reacted to common cold coronaviruses.

The CDR3 length is 13 residues. The ends were cut back, 5 bases at V and 7 bases at J, with 14 bases in the middle. Looked up from germline, CDR1 is LNHDA and CDR2 is SQIVND (reference sequence). Data came from immunoSEQ multiplex PCR; TCRdb stores just in-frame clones and leaves some out. The sample consists of about 60,000 clones, about 73% of them appearing once. The sequences come from CD4+ T cells from PBMCs cultured with HCoV-OC43 spike peptides, collected after COVID-19 vaccination. Subset noted: HCoV-OC43 spike overlapping peptide pool stimulation. The TCR originated in a human donor who received a COVID-19 vaccine. This sequence joins TRBV19 and TRBJ2-5, with D possibly being TRBD1 (6 bases). CDR3: CASSDTPRGTQYF. As DNA, the CDR3 is TGTGCCAGTAGTGACACCCCCAGGGGGACCCAGTACTTC.